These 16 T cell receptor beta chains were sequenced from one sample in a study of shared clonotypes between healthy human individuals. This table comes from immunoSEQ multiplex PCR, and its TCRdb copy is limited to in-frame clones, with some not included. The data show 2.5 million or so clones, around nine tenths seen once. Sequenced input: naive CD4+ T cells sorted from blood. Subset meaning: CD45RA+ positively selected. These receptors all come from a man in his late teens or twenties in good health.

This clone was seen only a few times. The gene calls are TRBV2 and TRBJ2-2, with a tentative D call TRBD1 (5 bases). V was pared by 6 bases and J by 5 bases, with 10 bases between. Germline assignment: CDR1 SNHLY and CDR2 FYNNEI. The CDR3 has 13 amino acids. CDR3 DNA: TGTGCCAGCAGGACAGACTCGACCGGGGAGCTGTTTTTT. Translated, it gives CASRTDSTGELFF.

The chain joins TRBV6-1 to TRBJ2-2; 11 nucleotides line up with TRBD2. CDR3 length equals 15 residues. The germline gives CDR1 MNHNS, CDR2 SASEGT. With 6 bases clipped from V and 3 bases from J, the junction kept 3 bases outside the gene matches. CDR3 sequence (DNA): TGTGCCAGCAGAACGGGACTAGCGGACACCGGGGAGCTGTTTTTT. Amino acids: CASRTGLADTGELFF.

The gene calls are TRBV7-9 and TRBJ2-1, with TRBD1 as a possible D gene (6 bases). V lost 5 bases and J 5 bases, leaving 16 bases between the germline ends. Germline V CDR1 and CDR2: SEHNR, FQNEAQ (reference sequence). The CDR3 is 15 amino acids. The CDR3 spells CASSQGKGMNNEQFF. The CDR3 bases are TGTGCCAGCAGCCAGGGGAAGGGGATGAACAATGAGCAGTTCTTC.

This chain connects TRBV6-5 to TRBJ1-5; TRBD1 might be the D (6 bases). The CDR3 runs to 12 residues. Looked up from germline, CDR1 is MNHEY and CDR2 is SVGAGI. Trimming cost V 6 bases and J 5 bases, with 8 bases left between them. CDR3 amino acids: CASSAGDQPQHF. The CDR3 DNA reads TGTGCCAGCAGCGCAGGGGATCAGCCCCAGCATTTT.

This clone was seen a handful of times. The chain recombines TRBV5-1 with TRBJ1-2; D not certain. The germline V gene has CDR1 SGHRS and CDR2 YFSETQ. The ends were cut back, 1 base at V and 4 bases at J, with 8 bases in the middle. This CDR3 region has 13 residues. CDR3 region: CASSLTSTYGYTF. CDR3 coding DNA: TGCGCCAGCAGCTTGACATCAACCTATGGCTACACCTTC. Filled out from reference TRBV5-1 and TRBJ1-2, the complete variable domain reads KAGVTQTPRYLIKTRGQQVTLSCSPISGHRSVSWYQQTPGQGLQFLFEYFSETQRNKGNFPGRFSGRQFSNSRSEMNVSTLELGDSALYLCASSLTSTYGYTFGSGTRLTVV.

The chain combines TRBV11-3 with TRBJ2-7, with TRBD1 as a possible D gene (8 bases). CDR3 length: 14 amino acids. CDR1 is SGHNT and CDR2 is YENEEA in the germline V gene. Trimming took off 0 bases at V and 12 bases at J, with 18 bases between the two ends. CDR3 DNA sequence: TGTGCCAGCAGCTTAGATCCGGACAGGGAGGGCCCGTACTTC. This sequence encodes CASSLDPDREGPYF.

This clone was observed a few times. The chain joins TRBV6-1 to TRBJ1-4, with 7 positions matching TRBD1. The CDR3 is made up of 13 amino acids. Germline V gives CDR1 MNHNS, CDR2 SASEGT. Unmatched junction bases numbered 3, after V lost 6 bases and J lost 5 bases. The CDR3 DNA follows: TGTGCCAGCAGGGACAGGCAGAATGAAAAACTGTTTTTT. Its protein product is CASRDRQNEKLFF.

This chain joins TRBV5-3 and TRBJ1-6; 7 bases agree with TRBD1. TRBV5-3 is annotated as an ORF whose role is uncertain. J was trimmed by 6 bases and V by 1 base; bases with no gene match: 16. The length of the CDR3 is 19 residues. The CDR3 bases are TGTGCCAGAAGCTTGAAAGGGGACAGCTTTTTCTTGGCTAATTCACCCCTCCACTTT. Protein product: CARSLKGDSFFLANSPLHF.

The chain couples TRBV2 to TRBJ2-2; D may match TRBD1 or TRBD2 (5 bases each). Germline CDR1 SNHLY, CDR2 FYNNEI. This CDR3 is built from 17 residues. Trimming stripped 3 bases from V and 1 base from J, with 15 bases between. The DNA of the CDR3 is TGTGCCAGCAGTGATTCCTGGGGGAGTTGGAACACCGGGGAGCTGTTTTTT. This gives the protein CASSDSWGSWNTGELFF.

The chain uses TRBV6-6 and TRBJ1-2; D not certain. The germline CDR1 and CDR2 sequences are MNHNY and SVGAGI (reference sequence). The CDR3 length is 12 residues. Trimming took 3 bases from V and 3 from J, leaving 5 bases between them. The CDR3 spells CASSYPDYGYTF. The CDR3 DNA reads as TGTGCCAGCAGTTATCCAGACTATGGCTACACCTTC.

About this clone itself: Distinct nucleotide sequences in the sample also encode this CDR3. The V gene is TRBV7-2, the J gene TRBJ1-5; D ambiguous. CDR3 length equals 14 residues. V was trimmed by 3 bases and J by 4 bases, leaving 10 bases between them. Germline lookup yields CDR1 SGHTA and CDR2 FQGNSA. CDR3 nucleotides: TGTGCCAGCAGCTTTTACGGGAGTAATCAGCCCCAGCATTTT. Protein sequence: CASSFYGSNQPQHF. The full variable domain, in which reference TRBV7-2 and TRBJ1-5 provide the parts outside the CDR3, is GAGVSQSPSNKVTEKGKDVELRCDPISGHTALYWYRQSLGQGLEFLIYFQGNSAPDKSGLPSDRFSAERTGGSVSTLTIQRTQQEDSAVYLCASSFYGSNQPQHFGDGTRLSIL.

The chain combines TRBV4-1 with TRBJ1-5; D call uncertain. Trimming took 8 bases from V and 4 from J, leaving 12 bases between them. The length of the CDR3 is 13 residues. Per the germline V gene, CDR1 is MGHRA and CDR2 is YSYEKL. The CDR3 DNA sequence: TGCGCCAGCGGGGTCCTTGGAAATCAGCCCCAGCATTTT. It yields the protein CASGVLGNQPQHF.

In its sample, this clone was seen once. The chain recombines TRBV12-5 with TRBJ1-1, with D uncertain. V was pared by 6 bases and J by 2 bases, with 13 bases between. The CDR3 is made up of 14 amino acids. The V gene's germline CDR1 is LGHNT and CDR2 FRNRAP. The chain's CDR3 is CASGASTGNTEAFF. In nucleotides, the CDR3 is TGTGCTAGTGGGGCCTCTACGGGAAACACTGAAGCTTTCTTT.

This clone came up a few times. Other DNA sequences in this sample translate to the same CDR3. The CDR3 DNA is TGTGCCAGCAGTGCCGGGGGAAACTATGGCTACACCTTC. Its protein product is CASSAGGNYGYTF. The chain links TRBV28 to TRBJ1-2; TRBD1 might be the D (5 bases). This CDR3 has 13 residues. V was cut by 5 bases and J by 2 bases, with 9 bases left in between. From germline, CDR1 is MDHEN and CDR2 SYDVKM.

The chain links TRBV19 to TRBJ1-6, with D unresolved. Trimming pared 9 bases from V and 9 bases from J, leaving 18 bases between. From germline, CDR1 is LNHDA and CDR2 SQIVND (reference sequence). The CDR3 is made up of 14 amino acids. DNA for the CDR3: TGTGCCAGCAGAGAGGGAGGGAAGTTTTCACCCCTCCACTTT. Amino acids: CASREGGKFSPLHF. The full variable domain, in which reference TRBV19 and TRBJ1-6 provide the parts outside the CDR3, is DGGITQSPKYLFRKEGQNVTLSCEQNLNHDAMYWYRQDPGQGLRLIYYSQIVNDFQKGDIAEGYSVSREKKESFPLTVTSAQKNPTAFYLCASREGGKFSPLHFGNGTRLTVT.

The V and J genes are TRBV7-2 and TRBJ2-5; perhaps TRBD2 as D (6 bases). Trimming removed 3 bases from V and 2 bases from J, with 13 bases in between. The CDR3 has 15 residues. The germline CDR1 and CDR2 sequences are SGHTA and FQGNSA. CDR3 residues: CASSLRGTEQETQYF. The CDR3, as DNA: TGTGCCAGCAGCTTGAGAGGGACTGAGCAAGAGACCCAGTACTTC. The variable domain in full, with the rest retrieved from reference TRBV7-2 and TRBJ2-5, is GAGVSQSPSNKVTEKGKDVELRCDPISGHTALYWYRQSLGQGLEFLIYFQGNSAPDKSGLPSDRFSAERTGGSVSTLTIQRTQQEDSAVYLCASSLRGTEQETQYFGPGTRLLVL.